The clone carrying this TCR beta chain was observed a single time. Its antigen is as yet unknown. The germline V gene has CDR1 SGHAT and CDR2 FQNNGV. Trimming removed 2 bases from V and 8 bases from J, with 12 bases in between. The CDR3 extends over 13 amino acids. This specimen belongs to a study of PD-1 blockade in mismatch repair-deficient tumors. Study observations and caveats: Tumor-resident clones, often undetectable pretreatment in blood, expanded then contracted after pembrolizumab.

Produced via immunoSEQ multiplex PCR; TCRdb's table is partial and in-frame only. The sample contains around 130,000 clones, roughly 86% of which appear only once. This TCR came from an adult with mismatch repair-deficient cancer. The sample consisted of peripheral blood, taken approximately 72 weeks after starting pembrolizumab. The genes are TRBV11-2 and TRBJ1-1, with a tentative D call TRBD1 (6 bases). The CDR3 loop reads CASSLSSGTEAFF. CDR3 DNA: TGTGCCAGCAGCTTATCTTCCGGGACAGAAGCTTTCTTT.